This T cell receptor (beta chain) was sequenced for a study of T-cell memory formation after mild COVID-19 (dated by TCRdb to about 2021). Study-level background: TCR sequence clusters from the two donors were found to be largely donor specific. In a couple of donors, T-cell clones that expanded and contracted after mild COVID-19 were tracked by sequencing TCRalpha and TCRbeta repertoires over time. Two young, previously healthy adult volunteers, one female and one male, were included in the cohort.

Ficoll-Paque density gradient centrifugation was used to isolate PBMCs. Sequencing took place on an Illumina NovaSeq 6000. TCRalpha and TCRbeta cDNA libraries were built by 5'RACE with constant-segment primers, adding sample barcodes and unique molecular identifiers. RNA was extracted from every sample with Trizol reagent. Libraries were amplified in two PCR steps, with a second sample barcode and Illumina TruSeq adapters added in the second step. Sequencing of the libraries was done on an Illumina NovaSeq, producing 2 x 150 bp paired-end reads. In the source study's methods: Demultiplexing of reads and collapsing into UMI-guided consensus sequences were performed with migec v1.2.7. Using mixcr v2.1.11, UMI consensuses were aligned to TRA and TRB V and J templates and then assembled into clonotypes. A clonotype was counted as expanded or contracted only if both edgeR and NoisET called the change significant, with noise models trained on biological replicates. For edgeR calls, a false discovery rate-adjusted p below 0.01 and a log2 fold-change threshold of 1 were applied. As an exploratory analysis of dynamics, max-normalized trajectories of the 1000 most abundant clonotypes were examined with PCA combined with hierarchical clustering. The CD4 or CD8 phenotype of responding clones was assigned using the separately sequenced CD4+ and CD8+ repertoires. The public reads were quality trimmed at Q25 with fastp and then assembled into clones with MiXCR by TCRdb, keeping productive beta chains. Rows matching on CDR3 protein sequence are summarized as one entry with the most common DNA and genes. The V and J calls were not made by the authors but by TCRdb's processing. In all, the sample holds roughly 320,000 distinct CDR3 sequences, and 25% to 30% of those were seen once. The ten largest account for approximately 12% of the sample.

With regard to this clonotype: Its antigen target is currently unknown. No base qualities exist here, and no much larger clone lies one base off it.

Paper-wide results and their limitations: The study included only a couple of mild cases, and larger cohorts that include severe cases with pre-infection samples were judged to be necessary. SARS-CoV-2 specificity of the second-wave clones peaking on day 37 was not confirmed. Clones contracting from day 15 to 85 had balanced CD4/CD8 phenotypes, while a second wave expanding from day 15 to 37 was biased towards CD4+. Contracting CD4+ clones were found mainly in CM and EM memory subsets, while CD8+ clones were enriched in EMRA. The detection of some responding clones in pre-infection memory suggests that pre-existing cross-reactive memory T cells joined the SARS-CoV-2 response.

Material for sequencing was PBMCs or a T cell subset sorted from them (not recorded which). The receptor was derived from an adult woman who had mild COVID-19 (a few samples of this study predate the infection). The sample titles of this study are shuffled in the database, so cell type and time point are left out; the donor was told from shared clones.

CDR3 reads: CASSRDRIYGYTF. The nucleotide sequence reads as follows: TGTGCCAGCAGTCGAGACAGAATCTATGGCTACACCTTC. Here the chain combines TRBV27 and TRBJ1-2; D gene: possibly TRBD1, on 5 matching bases. V was cut back by 5 bases and J by 4 bases, leaving a gap of 11 bases between them. Spanning cysteine to phenylalanine, the CDR3 consists of 13 amino acids. Only the CDR3 portion is preserved as DNA: 39 bases, with reading frame beginning at the first base. The germline V gene (reference sequence) specifies MNHEY as CDR1 and SMNVEV as CDR2.